Shown below are 14 T cell receptor beta chains from a single sample sequenced in a study of T-cell memory formation after mild COVID-19. TCRdb redid the calling of the 5' RACE reads with MiXCR, one entry per CDR3 protein. The repertoire consists of some 150,000 distinct CDR3 sequences, with roughly 6.3% occurring once and the leading ten covering approximately 2%. Specimen: PBMCs or a T cell subset sorted from them (not recorded which). The receptors here all came from an adult woman who had mild COVID-19 (a few samples of this study predate the infection). Cell type and time point are not known.

The chain uses TRBV20-1 and TRBJ2-7; 15 nucleotides agree with TRBD2. The germline gives CDR1 DFQATT, CDR2 SNEGSKA (reference sequence). V was clipped by 2 bases and J by 9 bases; unmatched bases: 5. There are 14 residues in the CDR3. The CDR3 DNA reads TGCAGTGCTAGACCCGGACTAGCGGGAGGGTGGCAGTACTTC. Translation: CSARPGLAGGWQYF.

The DNA of the CDR3 is TGTGCCAGCTCCGTACAGGGTTGGAACACTGAAGCTTTCTTT. It is translated as CASSVQGWNTEAFF. The chain is built from TRBV18 and TRBJ1-1, with D maybe TRBD1 (6 bases). The CDR3 sequence is 14 residues long. CDR1 KGHSH and CDR2 LQKENI come from the germline V gene. The V end was cut by 6 bases, the J end by 1 base, with 12 bases between. Based on the CDR3 plus reference TRBV18 and TRBJ1-1, the full variable domain is NAGVMQNPRHLVRRRGQEARLRCSPMKGHSHVYWYRQLPEEGLKFMVYLQKENIIDESGMPKERFSAEFPKEGPSILRIQQVVRGDSAAYFCASSVQGWNTEAFFGQGTRLTVV.

In this sample, this clonotype turned up many times. This sequence joins TRBV25-1 and TRBJ2-1, with 9 bases lining up with TRBD2. CDR1 MGHDK and CDR2 SYGVNS come from the germline V gene. J lost 4 bases, V lost 3 bases, and 7 bases had no gene match. This CDR3 is 16 amino acids long. CDR3 nucleotides: TGTGCCAGCAGTGAGGTTAGCGGGAGATCGTACAATGAGCAGTTCTTC. This sequence encodes CASSEVSGRSYNEQFF. Complete variable domain (other parts from reference TRBV25-1 and TRBJ2-1): EADIYQTPRYLVIGTGKKITLECSQTMGHDKMYWYQQDPGMELHLIHYSYGVNSTEKGDLSSESTVSRIRTEHFPLTLESARPSHTSQYLCASSEVSGRSYNEQFFGPGTRLTVL.

This clonotype was counted a single time. The chain uses TRBV7-2 and TRBJ2-7; D possibly corresponds to TRBD2 (7 bases). This CDR3 contains 13 residues. Trimming left V 2 bases short and J 7 bases short, with 12 bases between. The germline CDR1 and CDR2 sequences are SGHTA and FQGNSA. The CDR3 reads CASSLQGRGEQYF. DNA of the CDR3: TGTGCCAGCAGCTTACAGGGGAGGGGTGAGCAGTACTTC.

V is TRBV12-3 or TRBV12-4 and J is TRBJ1-2, with 8 bases lining up with TRBD1. After removal of 5 bases from V and 3 bases from J, the junction contained 8 bases not matched to a gene. The CDR3 is 15 residues long. In DNA, the CDR3 is TGTGCCAGCAGTAGGGGCTCGACAGGGGACTATGGCTACACCTTC. This translates into CASSRGSTGDYGYTF.

The chain has TRBV12-3 or TRBV12-4 and TRBJ2-7, with 7 nucleotides matching TRBD1. The V gene end was trimmed by 5 bases and the J gene end by 0 bases; junction bases not matched to a gene: 13. This CDR3 is 17 amino acids long. CDR3 residues: CASSPEGAASSSYEQYF. CDR3 DNA sequence: TGTGCCAGCAGTCCCGAGGGGGCAGCTAGTAGCTCCTACGAGCAGTACTTC.

This clonotype showed up just a few times. This chain links TRBV11-3 with TRBJ2-7; tentative D call: TRBD1 (6 bases). CDR3 length: 16 amino acids. Germline-derived CDR1 and CDR2 are SGHNT and YENEEA. Trimming cost V 5 bases and J 0 bases, with 17 bases left between them. This CDR3 reads CASSPLWGHSSYEQYF. The CDR3 coding sequence is TGTGCCAGCAGCCCCCTATGGGGGCACAGCTCCTACGAGCAGTACTTC.

This clonotype occurred many times. CDR3 DNA sequence: TGTGCCACCAGTGATACCGGGCGATCCTACAATGAGCAGTTCTTC. This translates into CATSDTGRSYNEQFF. The rearrangement links TRBV24-1 to TRBJ2-1; D uncertain. Germline values: CDR1 KGHDR, CDR2 SFDVKD. V lost 3 bases and J lost 1, with 9 bases in between. The CDR3 is made up of 15 amino acids.

V and J are TRBV9 and TRBJ2-2; 10 positions agree with TRBD1. The CDR3 is 15 residues long. With 3 bases clipped from V and 4 bases from J, the junction kept 3 bases outside the gene matches. The V gene's germline CDR1 is SGDLS and CDR2 YYNGEE. Here the CDR3 DNA reads TGTGCCAGCAGCGAGACAGGGGGCAGCACCGGGGAGCTGTTTTTT. Translation: CASSETGGSTGELFF. The whole variable domain, remainder taken from reference TRBV9 and TRBJ2-2, is DSGVTQTPKHLITATGQRVTLRCSPRSGDLSVYWYQQSLDQGLQFLIQYYNGEERAKGNILERFSAQQFPDLHSELNLSSLELGDSALYFCASSETGGSTGELFFGEGSRLTVL.

A word on this clonotype: One end of the junction varies from germline; a read error may be responsible. The chain employs TRBV3-1 and TRBJ1-4; tentatively, D is TRBD1 (5 bases). CDR1 is LGHDT, CDR2 YNNKEL, per germline (reference sequence). This CDR3 is built from 15 residues. The chain's CDR3 is CASSPPGVANEKLIF. The CDR3 bases are TGTGCCAGCAGCCCCCCGGGGGTCGCTAATGAAAAACTGATTTTT.

About this clonotype itself: It may be a read error: a sequence one base away is much more abundant. This chain connects TRBV29-1 to TRBJ2-7; 9 bases are a match to TRBD2. Germline CDR1 is SQVTM and CDR2 is ANQGSEA. The CDR3 totals 15 residues. The CDR3 nucleotides are TGCAGCGTACGGGGGACTAGCTCCCACTCCTACGAGCAGCACTTC. This translates into CSVRGTSSHSYEQHF.

Many counts were recorded for this clonotype. The genes are TRBV29-1 and TRBJ2-1; 11 bases fit TRBD2. CDR1 and CDR2 from the germline V gene are SQVTM and ANQGSEA. CDR3 size: 14 residues. J was trimmed by 6 bases and V by 7 bases; bases with no gene match: 8. The CDR3 loop is CSGTGLAALNEQFF. The CDR3 DNA is TGCAGCGGTACGGGACTAGCGGCTCTCAATGAGCAGTTCTTC.

This clonotype was recorded many times. The V gene is TRBV12-3 or TRBV12-4, the J gene TRBJ1-1, with D unclear. The V end was cut by 3 bases, the J end by 4 bases, with 9 bases between. This CDR3 spans 13 amino acids. The CDR3 nucleotides read TGTGCCAGCAGTTTGGGCAGAGTCACTGAAGCTTTCTTT. Translation: CASSLGRVTEAFF.

This clonotype was found once. This rearrangement joins TRBV6-5 to TRBJ1-6; no firm D call. Germline values: CDR1 MNHEY, CDR2 SVGAGI. Trimming cost V 6 bases and J 11 bases, with 11 bases left between them. The CDR3 spans 12 residues. CDR3 DNA: TGTGCCAGCAGCCAACCGGAGGCACCCCTCCACTTT. This sequence encodes CASSQPEAPLHF.